Included here is one T cell receptor beta chain sequence, with context. With V trimmed by 4 bases and J by 2 bases, 11 bases remained unmatched. The CDR3 totals 17 residues. Per germline, CDR1 SNHLY and CDR2 FYNNEI. The record originates from a study of blood T cell repertoires in COVID-19. At the level of the study: The samples span acute and convalescent COVID-19 from the United States, Italy and Spain. PBMCs, B-cell-depleted T cells, or T cells were the source of the cDNA or gDNA that made up the material.

As processed by the authors: Reference gene primer amplification gave nucleated cell count estimates. Libraries were prepared by immunoSEQ multiplex PCR; TCRdb keeps only in-frame clonotypes and omits some of them. V and J calls and clone size are as listed in that table; D and trimming were resolved from the DNA. The repertoire holds about 49,000 clones, with 84% as singletons. The clonotype was recovered from a man in his forties or fifties with acute or convalescent COVID-19. The sample taken for sequencing was peripheral blood. The rearrangement joins TRBV2 to TRBJ1-5, with 7 positions matching TRBD1. The CDR3 region has the DNA TGTGCCAGCAGTGTGATCTCGACAGGGCCAGGCAATCAGCCCCAGCATTTT. Translation gives CASSVISTGPGNQPQHF.